This TCR beta chain appears in the sequencing data of a study of identical twins. This clonotype was seen a handful of times. The antigen remains undetermined. CDR3 size: 12 residues. In germline, CDR1 is MNHEY, CDR2 SMNVEV (reference sequence). The V end was cut by 3 bases, the J end by 8 bases, with 8 bases between. One entry per CDR3 protein results from TCRdb running MiXCR on the 5' RACE reads. Among some 260,000 distinct CDR3 sequences listed, about an eighth were seen once. Study observations and caveats: Among beta out-of-frame sequences, excess sharing between twins appeared weaker. Conclusions were drawn cross-sectionally by statistical analysis, without following the same donors. Carriage of fewer insertions was seen in abundant cord blood beta clonotypes, whereas memory repertoires showed none. Compared with unrelated sharing, twin-shared out-of-frame alpha sequences had more low-probability sequences.

This TCR was recovered from a woman younger than 30 in good health. The chain combines TRBV27 with TRBJ2-1; no clear D gene. The sample consisted of memory (CD45RO+) T cells sorted from blood. The CDR3 DNA is TGTGCCAGCAGTTTTCTAGGCTATGAGCAGTTCTTC. Its translation: CASSFLGYEQFF.